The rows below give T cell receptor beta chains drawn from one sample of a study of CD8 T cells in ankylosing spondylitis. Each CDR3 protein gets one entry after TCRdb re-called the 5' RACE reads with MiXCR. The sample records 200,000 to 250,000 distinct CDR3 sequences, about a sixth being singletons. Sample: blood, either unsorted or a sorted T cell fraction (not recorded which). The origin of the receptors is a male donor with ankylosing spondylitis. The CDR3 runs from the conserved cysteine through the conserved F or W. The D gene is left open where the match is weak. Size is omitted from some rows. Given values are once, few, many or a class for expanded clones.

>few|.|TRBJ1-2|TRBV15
CATSRDAADGYTF
TGTGCCACCAGCAGAGATGCGGCTGATGGCTACACCTTC
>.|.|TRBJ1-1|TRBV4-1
CASRAPANTEAFF
TGCGCCAGTAGGGCCCCAGCGAACACTGAAGCTTTCTTT
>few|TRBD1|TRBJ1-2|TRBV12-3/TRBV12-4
CASSLAGGGNGYTF
TGTGCCAGCAGTTTGGCAGGGGGCGGGAATGGCTACACCTTC
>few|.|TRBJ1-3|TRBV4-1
CASSQVGGNTIYF
TGCGCCAGCAGCCAAGTGGGAGGAAACACCATATATTTT
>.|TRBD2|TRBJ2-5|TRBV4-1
CASSQDGPSGGTQYF
TGCGCCAGCAGCCAAGATGGGCCTAGCGGGGGGACCCAGTACTTC
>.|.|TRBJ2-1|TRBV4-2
CASSAPLEGEQFF
TGTGCCAGCAGCGCGCCCCTAGAGGGTGAGCAGTTCTTC
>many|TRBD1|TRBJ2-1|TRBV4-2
CASSPLTGGDYNEQFF
TGTGCCAGCAGCCCATTGACAGGGGGCGATTACAATGAGCAGTTCTTC
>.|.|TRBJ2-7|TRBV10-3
CAISDPGVESSNYEQYF
TGTGCCATCAGTGACCCGGGGGTGGAGAGTAGCAACTACGAGCAGTACTTC
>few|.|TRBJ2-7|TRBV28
CASSLIGTTREQYF
TGTGCCAGCAGTTTAATCGGGACAACCCGCGAGCAGTACTTC
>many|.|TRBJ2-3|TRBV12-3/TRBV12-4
CASSSPGGPDTQYF
TGTGCCAGCAGTTCTCCGGGCGGTCCAGATACGCAGTATTTT
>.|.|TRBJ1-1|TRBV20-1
CSARDSSGTLTMNTEAFF
TGCAGTGCTAGAGATTCGTCGGGGACCCTAACAATGAACACTGAAGCTTTCTTT
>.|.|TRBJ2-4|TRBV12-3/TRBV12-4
CASSLAGVDLKNIQYF
TGTGCCAGCAGTTTAGCAGGGGTCGATTTAAAAAACATTCAGTACTTC
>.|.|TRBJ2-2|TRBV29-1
CSVEVERADNTGELFF
TGCAGCGTTGAAGTCGAGCGGGCTGATAACACCGGGGAGCTGTTTTTT
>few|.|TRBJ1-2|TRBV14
CASSQDVRIFFF
TGTGCCAGCAGCCAAGATGTCAGGATTTTTTTTTTC
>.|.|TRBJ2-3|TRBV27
CASSSGLGFTDTQYF
TGTGCCAGCAGTTCCGGGCTAGGTTTCACAGATACGCAGTATTTT
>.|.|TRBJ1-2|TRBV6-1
CASSELGAIHGYTF
TGTGCCAGCAGTGAATTGGGGGCGATCCATGGCTACACCTTC
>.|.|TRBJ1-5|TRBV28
CASRLQGIYSNQPQHF
TGTGCCAGCAGACTACAGGGAATATATAGCAATCAGCCCCAGCATTTT
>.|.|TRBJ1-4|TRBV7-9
CASSKQGGEKLFF
TGTGCCAGCAGCAAACAGGGCGGGGAAAAACTGTTTTTT
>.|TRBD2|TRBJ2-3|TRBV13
CASSSPGLAEITDTQYF
TGTGCCAGCAGCTCCCCCGGACTAGCGGAAATCACAGATACGCAGTATTTT
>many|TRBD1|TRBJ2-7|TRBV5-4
CASRLQDASLHGQGRDYEQYF
TGTGCCAGCAGACTACAAGACGCGTCCCTTCACGGACAGGGAAGGGACTACGAGCAGTACTTC
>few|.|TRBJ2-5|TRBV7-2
CASSHVGGGGETQYF
TGTGCCAGCAGCCACGTAGGGGGGGGTGGAGAGACCCAGTACTTC
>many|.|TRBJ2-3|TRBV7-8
CASSLVGSADTQYF
TGTGCCAGCAGCTTAGTTGGTAGCGCAGATACGCAGTATTTT
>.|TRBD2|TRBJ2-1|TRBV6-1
CASGAVAGVGEQFF
TGTGCCAGCGGGGCGGTAGCGGGAGTTGGTGAGCAGTTCTTC
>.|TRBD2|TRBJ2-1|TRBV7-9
CASSLSSGVYNEQFF
TGTGCCAGCAGCTTAAGTAGCGGGGTCTACAATGAGCAGTTCTTC
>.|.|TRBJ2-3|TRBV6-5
CASSYLGADTQYF
TGTGCCAGCAGTTACTTGGGGGCAGATACGCAGTATTTT
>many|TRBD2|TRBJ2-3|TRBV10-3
CAINSGGASDTQYF
TGTGCCATCAATAGCGGGGGGGCCTCAGATACGCAGTATTTT
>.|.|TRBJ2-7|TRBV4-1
CASSPRLTGGVGSEQYF
TGCGCCAGCAGCCCCCGACTGACAGGTGGGGTTGGGAGCGAGCAGTACTTC
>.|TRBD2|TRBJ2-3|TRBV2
CASSEMASGGYDTQYF
TGTGCCAGCAGTGAAATGGCTAGCGGGGGATATGATACGCAGTATTTT
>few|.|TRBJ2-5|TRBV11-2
CASSSSGQETQYF
TGTGCCAGCAGTTCCAGCGGACAAGAGACCCAGTACTTC
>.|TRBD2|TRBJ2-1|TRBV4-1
CASSQDPPSGSDNEQFF
TGCGCCAGCAGCCAAGACCCACCTAGCGGGAGCGACAATGAGCAGTTCTTC
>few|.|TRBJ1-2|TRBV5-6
CASSLRQTNYGYTF
TGTGCCAGCAGCTTAAGACAGACTAACTATGGCTACACCTTC